This T cell receptor (beta chain) was profiled in a study of T cells in Graves' hyperthyroidism and ophthalmopathy. Study-wide findings and caveats: Using 13 V-J features, a model discriminated ophthalmopathy from stable hyperthyroidism. Blood also held most thyroid clonotypes expanded beyond 0.001.

TCR beta CDR3 sequences were amplified from RNA transcripts. The TCR CDR3 was amplified in a first-round RT-PCR using the HTBI primer set. TCRdb reanalysed the multiplex PCR reads using MiXCR and keeps one entry per CDR3 protein. This table has fewer than 600,000 distinct CDR3 sequences, around 15% appearing once. The CDR3 spans 13 residues. After removal of 4 bases from V and 7 bases from J, the junction contained 8 bases not matched to a gene. Germline-derived CDR1 and CDR2 are DFQATT and SNEGSKA (reference sequence). This clonotype was observed a handful of times. The antigen is unknown. Being one base from a much bigger clone, this may be a read error.

Sequencing used blood. J is TRBJ1-1 and V is TRBV20-1; 8 positions agree with TRBD1. The clonotype originates from a woman aged 40 to 50 with Graves' hyperthyroidism. CDR3 DNA sequence: TGCAGTGCTAATACGACAGGGGCCTTTGAAGCTTTCTTT. Protein sequence: CSANTTGAFEAFF.